Presented here are 19 T cell receptor beta chains from one specimen sequenced in a study of CD4 T cells in relation to SARS-CoV-2 and coronaviruses. Data came from immunoSEQ multiplex PCR; TCRdb stores just in-frame clones and leaves some out. This sample has tens of thousands of clones, with about 71% found just once. For these TCRs, the target antigens are not known. Unexposed donor CD4+ T cells date from about 2011-2018, before the COVID-19 pandemic. After approximately 10 days of culture, CD4+ T cells were isolated. Sample: CD4+ T cells from PBMCs, cultured in vitro. These receptors all stem from a human donor in good health.

The rearrangement uses TRBV7-9 and TRBJ2-3; no clear D. This CDR3 spans 14 amino acids. CDR1 is SEHNR and CDR2 is FQNEAQ in the germline V gene (reference sequence). Trimming cost V 2 bases and J 4 bases, with 10 bases left between them. CDR3 sequence reads: CASSLPLGADTQYF. As DNA, the CDR3 is TGTGCCAGCAGCTTACCCCTGGGTGCAGATACGCAGTATTTT.

The rearrangement uses TRBV19 and TRBJ1-5; D not certain. This CDR3 region has 13 residues. V lost 5 bases, J lost 10 bases, and 15 bases lay in between. Germline loops: CDR1 LNHDA, CDR2 SQIVND (reference sequence). The CDR3 DNA follows: TGTGCCAGTAGTGCCCGGGAGGCTCTCCCCCAGCATTTT. It encodes CASSAREALPQHF.

In this sample, this clone turned up once. J is TRBJ2-3 and V is TRBV3-1 (or the pseudogene TRBV3-2), with D maybe TRBD1 (6 bases). Trimming cost V 3 bases and J 1 base, with 11 bases left between them. The CDR3 covers 15 residues. Germline CDR1 and CDR2: LGHDT and YNNKEL (reference sequence). The CDR3 sequence: CASSHPTGRTDTQYF. For the CDR3, the DNA is TGTGCCAGCAGCCATCCGACAGGACGCACAGATACGCAGTATTTT.

V gene TRBV2 combines with J gene TRBJ2-5; 10 nucleotides match TRBD2. V shed 1 base, J shed 3 bases, and the junction held 11 bases outside the gene matches. From germline, CDR1 is SNHLY and CDR2 FYNNEI. The CDR3 length is 18 residues. CDR3 DNA: TGTGCCAGCAGTGAAGAGCCACTAGCGGGAAGTAGTAAAGAGACCCAGTACTTC. As protein: CASSEEPLAGSSKETQYF.

The chain combines TRBV18 with TRBJ1-5, with a tentative D call TRBD1 (5 bases). Trimming stripped 5 bases from V and 0 bases from J, with 17 bases between. Germline V gene data show CDR1 as KGHSH and CDR2 as LQKENI. The CDR3 sequence is 17 residues long. The CDR3 here is CASSAVQGQNSNQPQHF. The CDR3, as DNA: TGTGCCAGCTCAGCAGTTCAGGGCCAGAATAGCAATCAGCCCCAGCATTTT.

The chain is built from TRBV5-7 and TRBJ2-2, with D perhaps TRBD1 (6 bases). TRBV5-7 is noted as an ORF with a role that remains uncertain. V was clipped by 4 bases and J by 1 base, with 11 bases between them. This CDR3 region has 15 residues. The CDR3 bases are TGTGCCAGCAGCAAACCGGGACAGAACACCGGGGAGCTGTTTTTT. It is translated as CASSKPGQNTGELFF.

This clone was observed once. The chain uses TRBV5-1 and TRBJ2-2; 8 bases align to TRBD1. Germline CDR1 is SGHRS and CDR2 is YFSETQ. The CDR3 spans 16 residues. The V gene end was trimmed by 0 bases and the J gene end by 0 bases; junction bases not matched to a gene: 1. The DNA for the CDR3 is TGCGCCAGCAGCTTGGCGGGACAGGCGAACACCGGGGAGCTGTTTTTT. Translation gives CASSLAGQANTGELFF. Full variable domain (remainder filled in from reference TRBV5-1 and TRBJ2-2): KAGVTQTPRYLIKTRGQQVTLSCSPISGHRSVSWYQQTPGQGLQFLFEYFSETQRNKGNFPGRFSGRQFSNSRSEMNVSTLELGDSALYLCASSLAGQANTGELFFGEGSRLTVL.

The gene calls are TRBV30 and TRBJ2-7; possible D gene TRBD2, 5 bases. This CDR3 has 13 amino acids. With 3 bases removed from V and 3 bases from J, the gap between germline ends came to 12 bases. CDR1 is GTSNPN and CDR2 is SVGIG in the germline V gene (reference sequence). This chain's CDR3 is CAWRRGLGYEQYF. CDR3 nucleotide sequence: TGTGCCTGGAGAAGAGGGCTAGGCTACGAGCAGTACTTC. The full variable domain, rest sourced from reference TRBV30 and TRBJ2-7, is SQTIHQWPATLVQPVGSPLSLECTVEGTSNPNLYWYRQAAGRGLQLLFYSVGIGQISSEVPQNLSASRPQDRQFILSSKKLLLSDSGFYLCAWRRGLGYEQYFGPGTRLTVT.

CDR3 sequence reads: CASSLQYRSGSSPLHF. CDR3 nucleotides: TGTGCCAGCAGCCTCCAATATCGGTCAGGGAGTTCACCCCTCCACTTT. The chain joins TRBV13 to TRBJ1-6, with D possibly being TRBD1 (5 bases). Germline loops: CDR1 PRHDT, CDR2 FYEKMQ (reference sequence). V lost 5 bases and J lost 9, with 20 bases in between. CDR3 length equals 16 residues.

V and J are TRBV7-9 and TRBJ1-3; 7 positions agree with TRBD1. The CDR3 consists of 14 residues. CDR1 and CDR2 (germline): SEHNR, FQNEAQ (reference sequence). Germline trimming cut 5 bases from V and 3 bases from J; bases unmatched to any gene: 4. The DNA of the CDR3 is TGTGCCAGCAGCCATACAGGGGATGGAAACACCATATATTTT. This codes for CASSHTGDGNTIYF.

The chain uses TRBV27 and TRBJ2-1, with TRBD2 matching 14 bases. The length of the CDR3 is 17 residues. The germline gives CDR1 MNHEY, CDR2 SMNVEV (reference sequence). The V and J ends lost 2 bases and 4 bases, in that order; junction bases with no gene match: 4. The CDR3 region is CASSLETSGRVYNEQFF. In DNA, the CDR3 is TGTGCCAGCAGTTTAGAGACTAGCGGGAGGGTTTACAATGAGCAGTTCTTC.

The chain links TRBV18 to TRBJ2-3; 8 bases match TRBD2. Losses at the gene ends were 6 bases for V and 4 bases for J; bases not matched to a gene: 12. This CDR3 is built from 16 residues. Germline V gives CDR1 KGHSH, CDR2 LQKENI. The CDR3 DNA sequence: TGTGCCAGCTCGCCTGGATCGGGGGGGCGGGCAGATACGCAGTATTTT. Translation gives CASSPGSGGRADTQYF.

The CDR3 bases are TGTGCCAGTAGTATACGCCGGGGAGTAAACGAGCAGTACTTC. Translated, it gives CASSIRRGVNEQYF. The gene calls are TRBV19 and TRBJ2-7; D might be TRBD2 (5 bases). Germline CDR1 and CDR2: LNHDA and SQIVND (reference sequence). This CDR3 has 14 amino acids. The germline V and J ends were trimmed by 2 bases and 5 bases, with 13 bases remaining between them.

The chain uses TRBV10-3 and TRBJ1-1, with D maybe TRBD1 (6 bases). Trimming took off 0 bases at V and 1 base at J, with 15 bases between the two ends. CDR1 is ENHRY, CDR2 SYGVKD, per germline. This CDR3 comprises 17 residues. The CDR3 DNA follows: TGTGCCATCAGTGAGTCGAATTCAGGACAGCGGAACACTGAAGCTTTCTTT. It specifies CAISESNSGQRNTEAFF.

This chain joins TRBV5-1 and TRBJ2-1, with D possibly matching TRBD1 (6 bases). The V and J ends lost 5 bases and 6 bases respectively, with 18 bases between them. CDR1 and CDR2 (germline): SGHRS, YFSETQ. CDR3 length: 15 residues. The CDR3 DNA reads as TGCGCCAGCAGTCGCGCCGGGACATATTCCAATGAGCAGTTCTTC. Its translation is CASSRAGTYSNEQFF.

This clone was counted a single time. The V call is TRBV6-5, the J call TRBJ1-1; TRBD1 is a possible D gene (5 bases). Germline V gene sequence: CDR1 MNHEY, CDR2 SVGAGI. The CDR3 has 12 residues. V lost 5 bases and J lost 4, with 8 bases in between. CDR3 nucleotides: TGTGCCAGCAGTATCGGGGGCACTGAAGCTTTCTTT. The encoded protein is CASSIGGTEAFF.

V is TRBV9 and J is TRBJ2-3; 7 nucleotides line up with TRBD2. Germline V gene sequence: CDR1 SGDLS, CDR2 YYNGEE. V lost 2 bases to trimming and J lost 5 bases; unmatched junction nucleotides: 11. The CDR3 contains 16 residues. Written as DNA, the CDR3 is TGTGCCAGCAGCGTTTCAGCGGGATTCTTTGTAGATACGCAGTATTTT. Residues: CASSVSAGFFVDTQYF.

The chain joins TRBV7-9 to TRBJ1-1, with 11 bases identical to TRBD1. CDR3 length: 15 residues. The ends lost 3 bases at V and 4 bases at J; junction bases unmatched: 4. Germline CDR1 is SEHNR and CDR2 is FQNEAQ (reference sequence). The CDR3 sequence: CASSFGQGAGTEAFF. CDR3 sequence (DNA): TGTGCCAGCAGCTTCGGACAGGGGGCCGGCACTGAAGCTTTCTTT.

This clone has more than one count but fewer than ten. This rearrangement joins TRBV10-1 to TRBJ2-2; D remains ambiguous. Germline V CDR1 and CDR2: WNHNN, SYGVQD (reference sequence). Trimming removed 6 bases from V and 6 bases from J, with 11 bases in between. CDR3 length equals 13 residues. In DNA, the CDR3 is TGCGCCAGCAGGGAAAATTCGGCCGGGGAGCTGTTTTTT. This gives the protein CASRENSAGELFF.